The 17 T cell receptor beta chains below come from one sample, sequenced in a study of CDR3 diversity in severe acne. TCRdb passed the PCR reads through MiXCR, listing each CDR3 protein once. The table shows around 83,000 distinct CDR3 sequences, with about half occurring only once. Input material: blood. All receptors derive from a male donor with severe acne vulgaris.

The V and J genes are TRBV25-1 and TRBJ1-1; TRBD1 aligns across 11 bases. The CDR3 runs 14 residues. In germline, CDR1 is MGHDK, CDR2 SYGVNS. Trimming at V came to 6 bases and at J to 5 bases, leaving 5 bases not matched to a gene. The CDR3 DNA sequence: TGTGCCAGCAGCTTGGGGACAGGGGGGACTGAAGCTTTCTTT. This codes for CASSLGTGGTEAFF.

A few counts support this clonotype. The chain employs TRBV9 and TRBJ2-2; D uncertain. This CDR3 contains 12 residues. Germline V CDR1 and CDR2: SGDLS, YYNGEE. The germline V and J ends were trimmed by 3 bases and 2 bases, with 2 bases remaining between them. The CDR3, as DNA: TGTGCCAGCAGCGCCAACACCGGGGAGCTGTTTTTT. Translated, it gives CASSANTGELFF.

Comment on this clonotype: With a much larger clone just one base away, this may be a read error. This sequence joins TRBV5-5 and TRBJ1-5; D is undetermined. CDR3 length: 14 amino acids. CDR1 SGHKS and CDR2 YYEKEE come from the germline V gene (reference sequence). CDR3 loop: CANSFWADDQPQHF. The CDR3 region has the DNA TGTGCCAACAGCTTTTGGGCGGACGATCAGCCCCAGCATTTT.

The CDR3 nucleotides read TGTGCCAGCAGCCCAGGCCCTCGGACTAGCGGGGGCTACGAGCAGTACTTC. Its translation is CASSPGPRTSGGYEQYF. The rearrangement links TRBV3-1 to TRBJ2-7, with 13 bases lining up with TRBD2. Germline V gene data show CDR1 as LGHDT and CDR2 as YNNKEL (reference sequence). CDR3 length: 17 amino acids. Trimming at V came to 4 bases and at J to 3 bases, leaving 9 bases not matched to a gene.

The V and J genes are TRBV4-1 and TRBJ2-7; D remains ambiguous. Per germline, CDR1 MGHRA and CDR2 YSYEKL. V dropped 2 bases and J dropped 3 bases, with 8 bases sitting between them. The CDR3 length is 13 residues. In nucleotides, the CDR3 is TGCGCCAGCAGCCAAAACGAAGTCTACGAGCAGTACTTC. It yields the protein CASSQNEVYEQYF.

The V call is TRBV5-4, the J call TRBJ1-2; 8 bases agree with TRBD1. The CDR3 has 18 amino acids. Trimming removed 0 bases from V and 0 bases from J; junction bases left unmatched: 10. Germline V CDR1 and CDR2: SGHNT, YYREEE (reference sequence). CDR3 coding DNA: TGTGCCAGCAGCTTGGGGCCAGGGGGCGGCCGGACTAACTATGGCTACACCTTC. Protein sequence: CASSLGPGGGRTNYGYTF.

As for this clonotype: Germline and junction disagree at one end, which may indicate a read error. This chain links TRBV10-3 with TRBJ2-7, with D possibly TRBD1 on 5 matching bases. The germline V gene has CDR1 ENHRY and CDR2 SYGVKD. The CDR3 has 14 amino acids. The CDR3 sequence is CASSQDGHGYEQYF. The CDR3 bases are TGTGCCAGCAGTCAGGACGGACATGGCTACGAGCAGTACTTC.

A single count supports this clonotype. This may be a read error, as it is one base from a much larger clone. The gene calls are TRBV19 and TRBJ1-1; D gene uncertain. There are 14 residues in the CDR3. Germline CDR1 and CDR2: LNHDA and SQIVND (reference sequence). CDR3 sequence (DNA): TGTGCCAGTAGTATAGGCTGGCTGAACACTGGAGCTTTCTTT. This encodes CASSIGWLNTGAFF.

This clonotype appeared many times. The V and J genes are TRBV15 and TRBJ1-6, with D unresolved. V was shortened by 5 bases and J by 8 bases, with 16 bases between the two germline ends. Germline V CDR1 and CDR2: LNHNV, YYDKDF (reference sequence). The CDR3 loop spans 15 amino acids. CDR3 amino acids: CATSSARRRDSPLHF. In DNA, the CDR3 is TGTGCCACCAGCTCGGCGCGACGGCGGGATTCACCCCTCCACTTT.

J is TRBJ2-7 and V is TRBV29-1, with no clear D. V was shortened by 8 bases and J by 1 base, with 12 bases between the two germline ends. This CDR3 spans 12 amino acids. Germline values: CDR1 SQVTM, CDR2 ANQGSEA. The DNA of the CDR3 is TGCAGCTACTCGGCCCAATCCTACGAGCAGTACTTC. Translation gives CSYSAQSYEQYF.

This clonotype has a count of ten or more. The chain is built from TRBV2 and TRBJ1-3; 7 bases map to TRBD1. The junction had 6 bases not matched to a gene; V was cut back by 7 bases and J by 0 bases. This CDR3 has 15 residues. In germline, CDR1 is SNHLY, CDR2 FYNNEI. The chain's CDR3 is CASTYGTDSGNTIYF. In DNA, the CDR3 is TGTGCCAGCACCTATGGGACAGACTCTGGAAACACCATATATTTT.

The chain has TRBV5-4 and TRBJ2-5; perhaps TRBD2 as D (5 bases). This CDR3 has 15 residues. CDR1 is SGHNT, CDR2 YYREEE, per germline (reference sequence). V gave up 0 bases and J gave up 2 bases, with 11 bases separating them. For the CDR3, the DNA is TGTGCCAGCAGCTTGGGAGGGCATGGACAAGAGACCCAGTACTTC. Translated: CASSLGGHGQETQYF.

By share of the sample, this clonotype is medium-sized. The J gene is TRBJ2-1, the V gene TRBV6-4; perhaps TRBD2 as D (6 bases). The CDR3 runs to 15 residues. Germline CDR1 and CDR2: MRHNA and SNTAGT. With 5 bases removed from V and 6 bases from J, the gap between germline ends came to 17 bases. The CDR3 spells CASSPFPGASNEQFF. For the CDR3, the DNA is TGTGCCAGCAGTCCTTTCCCGGGAGCTAGCAATGAGCAGTTCTTC.

Worth noting for this clonotype: Germline and junction disagree at one end, which may indicate a read error. The chain employs TRBV24-1 and TRBJ2-3; TRBD2 aligns across 7 bases. The CDR3 spans 14 residues. Germline V gene sequence: CDR1 KGHDR, CDR2 SFDVKD. The CDR3 DNA reads as TGTGCCACCAGTGACGGGGGGAGCACAGATACGCGGTATTTT. This sequence encodes CATSDGGSTDTRYF.

This clonotype was detected ten times or more. The chain links TRBV6-1 to TRBJ1-2, with D tentatively TRBD1 (6 bases). From germline, CDR1 is MNHNS and CDR2 SASEGT. V was shortened by 2 bases and J by 4 bases, with 14 bases between the two germline ends. CDR3 length: 15 amino acids. The DNA for the CDR3 is TGTGCCAGCAGTGAATATTTGGACAGCTCCTATGGCTACACCTTC. This sequence encodes CASSEYLDSSYGYTF.

The sample holds a few counts of this clonotype. The V and J genes are TRBV20-1 and TRBJ2-1, with D perhaps TRBD1 (6 bases). Germline CDR1 and CDR2: DFQATT and SNEGSKA (reference sequence). This CDR3 has 14 residues. The V gene lost 6 bases and the J gene lost 6 bases, with 18 bases spanning the gap. The CDR3 DNA reads TGCAGTGCCGTCAGGGGCCAAACTAGCAATGAGCAGTTCTTC. It is translated as CSAVRGQTSNEQFF.

V gene TRBV15 combines with J gene TRBJ2-7; TRBD1 might be the D (7 bases). This CDR3 region has 15 residues. The germline V and J ends were trimmed by 0 bases and 9 bases, with 18 bases remaining between them. Germline CDR1 reads LNHNV; CDR2 reads YYDKDF (reference sequence). The CDR3 DNA is TGTGCCACCAGCAGAGATGCGGGACAGACAATTGGGCAGTACTTC. Amino acid sequence: CATSRDAGQTIGQYF.